These 12 T cell receptor beta chains were sequenced from one sample in a study of cytomegalovirus exposure and HLA in healthy donors. The PCR contained 60 Vbeta and 13 Jbeta primers. Assay used: immunoSEQ multiplex PCR; TCRdb lists only in-frame clones, some missing. Here the sample spans about 93,000 clones, under 90% being singletons. Specimen: PBMCs. These receptors originate from a man in his fifties or sixties in good health and CMV-seronegative.

The chain is built from TRBV28 and TRBJ1-2, with 7 positions matching TRBD1. CDR3 size: 14 residues. CDR1 is MDHEN and CDR2 is SYDVKM in the germline V gene. The ends lost 8 bases at V and 4 bases at J; junction bases unmatched: 10. CDR3 nucleotides: TGTGCCAGCCGGGGGGGACAGCCTTTCTATGGCTACACCTTC. Its protein is CASRGGQPFYGYTF.

The rearrangement links TRBV28 to TRBJ2-5; D possibly corresponds to TRBD1 (5 bases). Looked up from germline, CDR1 is MDHEN and CDR2 is SYDVKM. CDR3 length equals 19 residues. V lost 1 base, J lost 5 bases, and 26 bases lay in between. The CDR3 DNA reads TGTGCCAGCAGTTTATCTCTCTCGGACACCAGGGTAGGGTACGAGACCCAGTACTTC. It is translated as CASSLSLSDTRVGYETQYF. Full variable domain (remainder filled in from reference TRBV28 and TRBJ2-5): DVKVTQSSRYLVKRTGEKVFLECVQDMDHENMFWYRQDPGLGLRLIYFSYDVKMKEKGDIPEGYSVSREKKERFSLILESASTNQTSMYLCASSLSLSDTRVGYETQYFGPGTRLLVL.

The chain uses TRBV28 and TRBJ1-6; D call uncertain. Germline CDR1 and CDR2: MDHEN and SYDVKM. This CDR3 is built from 12 residues. Trimming shortened V by 3 bases and J by 14 bases, and 11 bases separated the two germline ends. Here the CDR3 reads CASSFKLLSLHF. CDR3 bases: TGTGCCAGCAGTTTTAAGCTTTTGTCCCTCCACTTT.

This chain links TRBV5-1 with TRBJ2-5, with 7 bases that match TRBD1. The CDR3 runs to 15 residues. V gave up 0 bases and J gave up 2 bases; unmatched junction bases: 4. CDR1 SGHRS and CDR2 YFSETQ come from the germline V gene. The CDR3 region is CASSLGSTGQETQYF. In DNA form, the CDR3 reads TGCGCCAGCAGCTTGGGTTCGACAGGGCAAGAGACCCAGTACTTC.

This sequence joins TRBV15 and TRBJ1-2; tentative D call: TRBD1 (6 bases). Germline V gene sequence: CDR1 LNHNV, CDR2 YYDKDF (reference sequence). V gave up 3 bases and J gave up 0 bases, with 8 bases separating them. This CDR3 spans 14 amino acids. The CDR3 DNA reads as TGTGCCACCAGCAGCGGACAGTCTAACTATGGCTACACCTTC. This sequence encodes CATSSGQSNYGYTF.

The V gene is TRBV28, the J gene TRBJ1-2, with 8 bases fitting TRBD1. Losses at the gene ends were 5 bases for V and 2 bases for J; bases not matched to a gene: 10. The V gene's germline CDR1 is MDHEN and CDR2 SYDVKM. The CDR3 runs to 16 residues. This CDR3 reads CASSILRTGNNYGYTF. In DNA form, the CDR3 reads TGTGCCAGCAGTATACTCCGGACAGGGAACAACTATGGCTACACCTTC.

The V and J genes are TRBV5-5 and TRBJ2-1; TRBD2 matches 7 bases. This CDR3 region has 15 residues. The V gene's germline CDR1 is SGHKS and CDR2 YYEKEE (reference sequence). With 1 base clipped from V and 6 bases from J, the junction kept 7 bases outside the gene matches. Here the CDR3 DNA reads TGTGCCAGCAGCTTGATGGGCGGGAGAATCAATGAGCAGTTCTTC. Translation: CASSLMGGRINEQFF.

This chain connects TRBV6-5 to TRBJ2-2; no clear D gene. This CDR3 has 13 residues. In germline, CDR1 is MNHEY, CDR2 SVGAGI. V was trimmed by 8 bases and J by 3 bases, leaving 10 bases between them. DNA of the CDR3: TGTGCCAGCTCCCCCCCCGACACCGGGGAGCTGTTTTTT. This translates into CASSPPDTGELFF.

This sequence joins TRBV7-9 and TRBJ1-2, with D possibly being TRBD1 (6 bases). The V gene lost 5 bases and the J gene lost 8 bases, with 12 bases spanning the gap. The germline CDR1 and CDR2 sequences are SEHNR and FQNEAQ (reference sequence). The CDR3 extends over 12 amino acids. As DNA, the CDR3 is TGTGCCAGCAGCCCGTACAGGGTAGGCTACACCTTC. It encodes CASSPYRVGYTF.

This sequence joins TRBV27 and TRBJ1-1; D may be TRBD1 (5 bases). Per germline, CDR1 MNHEY and CDR2 SMNVEV (reference sequence). Trimming removed 5 bases from V and 2 bases from J, with 12 bases in between. The CDR3 is 14 amino acids. The CDR3, as DNA: TGTGCCAGCAGTCTAGAACAGGAAAACACTGAAGCTTTCTTT. This encodes CASSLEQENTEAFF.

The count of this clone is one. This sequence joins TRBV28 and TRBJ1-5; 8 positions match TRBD1. CDR1 and CDR2 from the germline V gene are MDHEN and SYDVKM. The CDR3 consists of 15 residues. Unmatched junction bases numbered 5, after V lost 6 bases and J lost 1 base. CDR3 coding DNA: TGTGCCAGCAGGCCGACAGGGGACAGCAATCAGCCCCAGCATTTT. This codes for CASRPTGDSNQPQHF.

The chain is built from TRBV11-3 and TRBJ1-1; D is uncertain. V was clipped by 3 bases and J by 0 bases, with 5 bases between them. Germline V gives CDR1 SGHNT, CDR2 YENEEA. The length of the CDR3 is 13 residues. The CDR3 loop is CASSFNLNTEAFF. The CDR3 DNA reads as TGTGCCAGCAGCTTTAACTTGAACACTGAAGCTTTCTTT.